This T cell receptor beta chain was captured by sequencing in a study of metastatic and nonmetastatic thyroid tumors. The wider study: Comparison of repertoires was carried out across blood and tumor or nodule tissue from malignant and benign thyroid patients.

This clone is medium-sized in the sample. Its target is not known. Every patient underwent thyroid surgery untreated. Source study methods: CDR3 differences across clinicopathological groups were used to build a distant-metastasis classifier for papillary thyroid cancer. TCRdb reanalyzed the PCR reads via MiXCR. The V and J calls follow TCRdb's processing rather than the paper's. The sample records about 15,000 clones, 20% to 25% being singletons. The study, taken as a whole, reports: The reported finding was significantly higher TCR beta diversity in malignant thyroid tumors relative to benign nodules, in blood and tumor.

The CDR3 is 14 amino acids. The V and J ends lost 5 bases and 4 bases, in that order; junction bases with no gene match: 7. The germline gives CDR1 DFQATT, CDR2 SNEGSKA (reference sequence). The material sequenced was adjacent normal tissue. This TCR came from a female donor with papillary thyroid cancer or a benign thyroid nodule (not recorded which). Some clones in this sample may be carry-over from other donors' samples. The V call is TRBV20-1, the J call TRBJ2-7; 11 positions match TRBD2. DNA for the CDR3: TGCAGTGCTGGGACCGGGACTAGCGGATACGAGCAGTACTTC. Protein product: CSAGTGTSGYEQYF.